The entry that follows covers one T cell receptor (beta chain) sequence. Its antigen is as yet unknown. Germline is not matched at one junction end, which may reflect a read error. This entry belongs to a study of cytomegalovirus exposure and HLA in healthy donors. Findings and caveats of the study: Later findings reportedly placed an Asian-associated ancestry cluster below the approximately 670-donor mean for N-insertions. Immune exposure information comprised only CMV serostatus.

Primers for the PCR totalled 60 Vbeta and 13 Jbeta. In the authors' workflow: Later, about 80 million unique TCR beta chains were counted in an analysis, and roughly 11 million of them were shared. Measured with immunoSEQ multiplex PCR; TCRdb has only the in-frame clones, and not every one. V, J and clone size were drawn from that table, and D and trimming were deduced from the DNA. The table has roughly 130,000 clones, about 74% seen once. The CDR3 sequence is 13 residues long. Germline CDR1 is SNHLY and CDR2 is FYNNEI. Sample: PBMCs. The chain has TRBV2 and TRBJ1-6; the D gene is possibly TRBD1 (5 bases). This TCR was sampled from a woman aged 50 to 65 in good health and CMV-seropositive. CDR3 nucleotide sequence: TGTGCCGGGGGGGACCAGGGAGGTTCACCCCTCCCCTTT. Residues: CAGGDQGGSPLPF.